A selection of T cell receptor beta chains follows, all from one sample in a study of blood T cell repertoires in COVID-19. Generated by immunoSEQ multiplex PCR, the TCRdb table keeps only in-frame clones and is missing some. This sample yields roughly 150,000 clones, of which roughly four fifths are seen a single time; less than 3.5% belongs to the top ten. The material sequenced was peripheral blood. These receptors were collected from a woman aged 80 or over with COVID-19, enrolled during active disease. Each CDR3 is given without its conserved first and last residue. The order of the fields is D gene, J gene, V gene, clone size, CDR3 protein. The D gene is left open where the match is weak. The listing skips clone size in some rows; elsewhere it reads once, few, many or a size class.

>TRBD2|TRBJ2-1|TRBV10-3|-
AISESQLPGTSGRALGEQF
>-|TRBJ1-4|TRBV5-1|few
ASSRDSSSEKLF
>-|TRBJ2-7|TRBV7-2|-
ASSQWQGAVEQY
>-|TRBJ2-3|TRBV4-3|-
ASSAGSTDTQY
>-|TRBJ1-2|TRBV18|once
ASSPLVQGGYT
>TRBD2|TRBJ2-7|TRBV18|-
ASSPLADNYEQY
>-|TRBJ2-2|TRBV9|once
ASRPSSTGELF
>-|TRBJ1-3|TRBV4-1|few
ASSEVGGLGGNTIY
>TRBD1|TRBJ2-7|TRBV18|-
ASSPVGTGHLYEQY
>TRBD1|TRBJ2-7|TRBV7-3|-
ASSPDRGPYEQY
>-|TRBJ2-5|TRBV2|-
ASTPTREGARY
>TRBD1|TRBJ1-5|TRBV5-4|-
ASSFPQGDQPQH
>TRBD1|TRBJ1-5|TRBV6-2/TRBV6-3|-
ASSSSRGSPQH
>TRBD1|TRBJ2-1|TRBV9|-
ASSATGAFYNEQF
>-|TRBJ1-5|TRBV5-5|-
ASSLSPNIGHQPQH
>-|TRBJ2-3|TRBV6-4|-
ASSSDSSTDTQY
>TRBD2|TRBJ2-1|TRBV2|many
ASSEWASGAGEQF
>-|TRBJ2-6|TRBV5-6|-
ASSSSAGANVLT
>TRBD2|TRBJ2-3|TRBV9|-
ASSSGAAGGGTDTQY
>-|TRBJ2-7|TRBV6-5|once
ASRARVSGRYEQY
>-|TRBJ1-5|TRBV12-3/TRBV12-4|-
ASSFGLQPQH
>TRBD1|TRBJ2-2|TRBV10-3|few
AISATGGIGELF
>-|TRBJ1-5|TRBV2|-
ASRATQVNQPQH
>-|TRBJ2-3|TRBV28|many
ASSFEPLKPNTQY
>-|TRBJ1-5|TRBV2|-
ASSEGRVGNQPQH
>TRBD2|TRBJ2-4|TRBV7-2|-
ASSLGAQAGGNIQY
>TRBD1|TRBJ2-7|TRBV6-5|-
ASHIRGQTYEQY
>-|TRBJ2-7|TRBV4-1|-
ASSPTRFHEQY
>TRBD1|TRBJ2-5|TRBV7-8|-
AQGPIGTGGQETQY
>TRBD2|TRBJ2-1|TRBV9|-
ASSVVLADGEQF
>-|TRBJ2-6|TRBV28|-
ASSVAGARSGANVLT
>-|TRBJ2-2|TRBV10-3|-
AISESAEGELF
>-|TRBJ1-4|TRBV19|-
ASSDLAGRVKLF
>-|TRBJ2-5|TRBV29-1|-
SVLIRGSQETQY
>TRBD1|TRBJ1-3|TRBV14|few
ASSRRQGARTLKPGNTIY
>TRBD2|TRBJ2-3|TRBV6-1|-
ASSEEAGGAAPDTQY
>TRBD2|TRBJ2-5|TRBV18|once
ASSNLAGPQETQY
>-|TRBJ2-1|TRBV18|-
ASSVRVVSYNEQF
>TRBD1|TRBJ2-5|TRBV9|once
ASSPRDRVGETQY
>-|TRBJ2-5|TRBV9|few
ASSVDGQTATQY
>TRBD1|TRBJ2-7|TRBV18|few
ASSLSRDRGSYEQY
>TRBD1|TRBJ1-3|TRBV19|-
ASSIGTGTGSGNTIY
>-|TRBJ1-3|TRBV10-1|once
GGGGVPGNTIY
>-|TRBJ2-7|TRBV5-4|-
ASSLFREEEQY
>-|TRBJ2-7|TRBV2|-
ASSLEVMRD